This T cell receptor (beta chain) stems from a study of CD8 T cells in ankylosing spondylitis. Study findings and constraints: Some of the motif variants had earlier been found in reactive arthritis patients' fluid and blood. Significantly higher representation of disease-linked clones was reported for matched ankylosing spondylitis synovial fluid. A motif of 7 to 9 highly homologous TCR beta variants was seen as apparently characteristic of ankylosing spondylitis blood.

The sample holds a few counts of this clonotype. Its target is not known. Making the TCR beta libraries involved quantitative 5'-RACE with molecular barcodes. TCRdb ran MiXCR on the 5' RACE reads and lists one entry per CDR3 protein. The data show some 140,000 distinct CDR3 sequences, 7% to 8% seen once. Sequences were obtained from blood, either unsorted or a sorted T cell fraction (not recorded which). This clonotype was obtained from a female donor with ankylosing spondylitis or in good health (not recorded which).

In DNA, the CDR3 is TGTGCCAGCAGAGAGGGGGGAAACACTGAAGCTTTCTTT. It is translated as CASREGGNTEAFF. This chain connects TRBV12-3 or TRBV12-4 to TRBJ1-1, with a tentative D call TRBD1 (6 bases). The CDR3 totals 13 residues. Deletions cut 6 bases from V and 2 bases from J, with 10 bases between.